These 29 T cell receptor beta chains came from one sample sequenced in a study of blood T cells in healthy people across ages. A second 7 to 11 cycle PCR used barcoded and J-beta primers. TCRdb re-analysed the 5' RACE reads in MiXCR, keeping a single row per CDR3 protein. The sample has around 1.7 million distinct CDR3 sequences, roughly 27% seen once. The sequenced sample was blood. The receptor source for this set is a woman aged 25 to 39 in good health.

This clonotype has more than one count but fewer than ten. The chain uses TRBV20-1 and TRBJ2-3; 13 bases fit TRBD2. With 5 bases clipped from V and 5 bases from J, the junction kept 4 bases outside the gene matches. Looked up from germline, CDR1 is DFQATT and CDR2 is SNEGSKA (reference sequence). CDR3 length: 14 residues. CDR3 amino acids: CSAWTSGSEDTQYF. For the CDR3, the DNA is TGCAGTGCTTGGACTAGCGGGAGTGAAGATACGCAGTATTTT.

This clonotype has more than one count but fewer than ten. A much larger clone differs by one base, so this may be a read error. This rearrangement joins TRBV7-2 to TRBJ2-5, with D unresolved. In germline, CDR1 is SGHTA, CDR2 FQGNSA. This CDR3 has 13 amino acids. V lost 7 bases to trimming and J lost 4 bases, with 13 bases between them. The CDR3 loop reads CASNFRLRETQYF. The CDR3 bases are TGTGCCAGCAACTTTCGTCTTCGAGAGACCCAGTACTTC.

This clonotype was detected a few times. The chain employs TRBV28 and TRBJ2-1, with D perhaps TRBD2 (5 bases). The CDR3 covers 17 residues. Germline CDR1 and CDR2: MDHEN and SYDVKM. Trimming left V 0 bases short and J 3 bases short, with 15 bases between. Written as DNA, the CDR3 is TGTGCCAGCAGTTTATGGGACTCTTCCCCAAACTACAATGAGCAGTTCTTC. It is translated as CASSLWDSSPNYNEQFF.

The chain is built from TRBV29-1 and TRBJ1-2; 7 bases fit TRBD1. This CDR3 region has 14 residues. After removal of 4 bases from V and 13 bases from J, the junction contained 18 bases not matched to a gene. Germline CDR1 is SQVTM and CDR2 is ANQGSEA. For the CDR3, the DNA is TGCAGCGTTGCCCAGCCGGGACAGAAGCTCTCAATCACCTTC. It codes for CSVAQPGQKLSITF.

The CDR3: CASSSDRALGYEQYF. In DNA, the CDR3 is TGTGCCAGCAGTTCAGACAGGGCGTTGGGCTACGAGCAGTACTTC. This chain joins TRBV28 and TRBJ2-7, with 7 bases that match TRBD1. CDR3 length equals 15 residues. Germline lookup yields CDR1 MDHEN and CDR2 SYDVKM. J gave up 3 bases and V 4 bases, and 9 bases lay outside the gene matches.

This clonotype was observed a few times. V gene TRBV19 combines with J gene TRBJ2-3; D is possibly TRBD2 (7 bases). This CDR3 is 14 amino acids long. Trimming stripped 5 bases from V and 8 bases from J, with 17 bases between. Germline assignment: CDR1 LNHDA and CDR2 SQIVND (reference sequence). In nucleotides, the CDR3 is TGTGCCAGTAGTTTTCGGGGGGCATCTGGTACGCAGTATTTT. Its protein is CASSFRGASGTQYF.

V and J are TRBV6-5 and TRBJ2-4; 10 bases match TRBD1. TRBJ2-7 matches the DNA end more closely, so the J call is doubtful. This CDR3 has 14 amino acids. Germline CDR1 and CDR2: MNHEY and SVGAGI. The CDR3 spells CASTHHGTGDEQYF. The CDR3 DNA follows: TGTGCCAGCACTCACCATGGGACAGGGGACGAGCAGTACTTC.

This clonotype was recorded at least ten times. This chain links TRBV5-5 with TRBJ2-7; D remains ambiguous. Between the trimmed V and J ends, which lost 4 bases and 3 bases, there was a span of 17 bases. The CDR3 has 15 residues. Germline-derived CDR1 and CDR2 are SGHKS and YYEKEE (reference sequence). This CDR3 is CASSLRRSVYYEQYF. The CDR3 region has the DNA TGTGCCAGCAGCCTGAGGAGATCCGTTTACTACGAGCAGTACTTC.

This clonotype turned up a few times. CDR3 in amino acids: CASSQADGSSYEQYF. The CDR3 DNA sequence: TGCGCCAGCAGCCAAGCAGACGGTAGCTCCTACGAGCAGTACTTC. This chain connects TRBV4-1 to TRBJ2-7; no reliable D call. Germline-derived CDR1 and CDR2 are MGHRA and YSYEKL. Deletions cut 1 base from V and 0 bases from J, with 10 bases between. The CDR3 loop spans 15 amino acids.

The DNA for the CDR3 is TGTGCCAGTACTCATAGCCTAGCGAGAGATACGCAGTATTTT. Amino acids: CASTHSLARDTQYF. The chain employs TRBV19 and TRBJ2-3, with D possibly being TRBD2 (6 bases). V lost 7 bases to trimming and J lost 5 bases, with 16 bases between them. The CDR3 sequence is 14 residues long. Germline V lookup: CDR1 LNHDA, CDR2 SQIVND (reference sequence).

J is TRBJ2-5 and V is TRBV20-1; D is ambiguous. CDR1 and CDR2 (germline): DFQATT, SNEGSKA (reference sequence). The CDR3 contains 13 residues. V lost 4 bases and J lost 11, with 20 bases in between. The CDR3 reads CSAIRGAPDEQYF. In DNA form, the CDR3 reads TGCAGTGCTATCCGAGGAGCCCCCGATGAGCAGTACTTC.

This clonotype appeared many times. The V gene is TRBV12-3 or TRBV12-4, the J gene TRBJ2-7, with TRBD1 as a possible D gene (5 bases). This CDR3 contains 13 residues. V was shortened by 6 bases and J by 6 bases, with 15 bases between the two germline ends. CDR3 in amino acids: CASRDRRVGEQYF. As DNA, the CDR3 is TGTGCCAGCAGAGACCGCAGGGTCGGCGAGCAGTACTTC.

The rearrangement uses TRBV3-1 and TRBJ2-7; D not certain. The CDR3 runs to 13 residues. Between the trimmed V and J ends, which lost 0 bases and 9 bases, there was a span of 12 bases. Germline CDR1 LGHDT, CDR2 YNNKEL (reference sequence). CDR3 in amino acids: CASSQDGPTGQYF. The DNA of the CDR3 is TGTGCCAGCAGCCAAGATGGGCCTACGGGGCAGTACTTC.

This clonotype is a singleton in its sample. The chain carries TRBV10-3 and TRBJ2-1; unclear D gene. The V and J ends lost 3 bases and 3 bases respectively, with 6 bases between them. The CDR3 totals 13 residues. Germline V CDR1 and CDR2: ENHRY, SYGVKD. The CDR3 sequence: CAISDQSYNEQFF. Written as DNA, the CDR3 is TGTGCCATCAGTGATCAAAGCTACAATGAGCAGTTCTTC.

The J gene is TRBJ2-7, the V gene TRBV7-9; 9 bases are a match to TRBD2. V dropped 6 bases and J dropped 0; count of bases not matched to a gene: 9. The CDR3 consists of 16 residues. Germline V gene data show CDR1 as SEHNR and CDR2 as FQNEAQ (reference sequence). The CDR3: CASSPRLAVASYEQYF. For the CDR3, the DNA is TGTGCCAGCAGTCCAAGACTAGCGGTCGCCTCCTACGAGCAGTACTTC. Full variable domain (outside the CDR3, taken from reference TRBV7-9 and TRBJ2-7): DTGVSQNPRHKITKRGQNVTFRCDPISEHNRLYWYRQTLGQGPEFLTYFQNEAQLEKSRLLSDRFSAERPKGSFSTLEIQRTEQGDSAMYLCASSPRLAVASYEQYFGPGTRLTVT.

This chain uses TRBV29-1 with TRBJ1-4, with 7 bases fitting TRBD1. CDR1 SQVTM and CDR2 ANQGSEA come from the germline V gene. This CDR3 is 20 amino acids long. V lost 6 bases and J lost 4; bases outside the gene matches: 26. The CDR3 coding sequence is TGCAGCGTGGGGGAGCCTACCGGGACAGCGAAGCTTGTTGTTAATGAAAAACTGTTTTTT. Its protein is CSVGEPTGTAKLVVNEKLFF.

This clonotype was seen just once. The rearrangement joins TRBV7-9 to TRBJ2-7; 14 bases are shared with TRBD2. The last part of the DNA fits TRBJ2-5 better; the J call may be wrong. Per the germline V gene, CDR1 is SEHNR and CDR2 is FQNEAQ (reference sequence). The CDR3 is made up of 16 amino acids. The CDR3 loop reads CASSRGLAGGFGTQYF. As DNA, the CDR3 is TGTGCCAGCAGCCGAGGACTAGCGGGAGGTTTTGGGACCCAGTACTTC.

The rearrangement joins TRBV5-1 to TRBJ2-3; a weak D match, TRBD1 (5 bases). In germline, CDR1 is SGHRS, CDR2 YFSETQ. The length of the CDR3 is 15 residues. Trimming left V 4 bases short and J 4 bases short, with 16 bases between. The CDR3 coding sequence is TGCGCCAGCAGCCCCCAGGGTAGGAGTCCAGATACGCAGTATTTT. Amino acid sequence: CASSPQGRSPDTQYF.

The chain couples TRBV6-2 or TRBV6-3 to TRBJ2-7, with D perhaps matching TRBD2 (5 bases). Trimming removed 2 bases from V and 0 bases from J, with 11 bases in between. The CDR3 runs 15 residues. Looked up from germline, CDR1 is MNHEY and CDR2 is SVGEGT. The CDR3 DNA follows: TGTGCCAGCAGTTACGTGGCGGGCGACTCCTACGAGCAGTACTTC. As protein: CASSYVAGDSYEQYF.

The table lists this clonotype with a few counts. The V gene is TRBV20-1, the J gene TRBJ2-7; 10 bases align to TRBD2. The CDR3 spans 12 residues. V dropped 3 bases and J dropped 6; count of bases not matched to a gene: 2. CDR1 DFQATT and CDR2 SNEGSKA come from the germline V gene (reference sequence). CDR3 residues: CSARPSGGEQYF. For the CDR3, the DNA is TGCAGTGCTAGGCCTAGCGGGGGCGAGCAGTACTTC.

The table lists this clonotype with a few counts. The rearrangement links TRBV5-1 to TRBJ2-5; D might be TRBD1 or TRBD2, each matching 6 bases. Trimming removed 5 bases at V and 3 bases at J, with 11 bases between. The CDR3 contains 13 residues. CDR1 is SGHRS, CDR2 YFSETQ, per germline. The CDR3 spells CASREGGKETQYF. CDR3 nucleotides: TGCGCCAGCAGAGAGGGGGGAAAAGAGACCCAGTACTTC.

This chain uses TRBV4-3 with TRBJ2-2; 10 nucleotides line up with TRBD2. Per the germline V gene, CDR1 is LGHNA and CDR2 is YSLEER. The CDR3 has 15 amino acids. The J segment lost 9 bases and the V segment lost 3 bases, leaving 7 bases of the junction unmatched. The CDR3 coding sequence is TGCGCCAGCAGCCAGGACCTAGCGGGAGTTCGGGAGCTGTTTTTT. Amino acid sequence: CASSQDLAGVRELFF.

In this sample, this clonotype turned up a few times. This chain links TRBV7-9 with TRBJ1-2, with TRBD1 matching over 7 bases. The CDR3 runs 14 residues. The trim removed 7 bases at V and 3 bases at J, leaving 8 bases unmatched. In germline, CDR1 is SEHNR, CDR2 FQNEAQ (reference sequence). For the CDR3, the DNA is TGTGCCAGCACCCACAGGGGTAAAGACTATGGCTACACCTTC. Amino acid sequence: CASTHRGKDYGYTF.

This clonotype was observed a single time. A clone one base away is much larger, so this may be a read error. The CDR3 DNA is TGTGCCAGCAGCTCAGAGACTAGCGGGAGCGGAGACATTCAGTACTTC. Translated: CASSSETSGSGDIQYF. V is TRBV7-2 and J is TRBJ2-4; 12 bases match TRBD2. V lost 4 bases and J lost 8; bases outside the gene matches: 9. This CDR3 is 16 amino acids long. Germline V gene sequence: CDR1 SGHTA, CDR2 FQGNSA. Full variable domain (rest looked up from reference TRBV7-2 and TRBJ2-4): GAGVSQSPSNKVTEKGKDVELRCDPISGHTALYWYRQSLGQGLEFLIYFQGNSAPDKSGLPSDRFSAERTGGSVSTLTIQRTQQEDSAVYLCASSSETSGSGDIQYFGAGTRLSVL.

The V gene is TRBV7-9, the J gene TRBJ2-1; maybe TRBD1 (5 bases). V was clipped by 4 bases and J by 14 bases, with 15 bases between them. This CDR3 region has 12 residues. Germline CDR1 SEHNR, CDR2 FQNEAQ (reference sequence). Here the CDR3 reads CASSSTMDKKFF. CDR3 DNA sequence: TGTGCCAGCAGCTCAACGATGGACAAGAAGTTCTTC.

In its sample, this clonotype was seen many times. The chain recombines TRBV30 with TRBJ2-7; the match to TRBD2 covers 9 bases. The CDR3 covers 14 residues. The ends lost 2 bases at V and 2 bases at J; junction bases unmatched: 4. Germline assignment: CDR1 GTSNPN and CDR2 SVGIG (reference sequence). The CDR3 here is CAWSLAGGPYEQYF. CDR3 bases: TGTGCCTGGAGTTTGGCGGGAGGGCCCTACGAGCAGTACTTC.

In this sample, this clonotype turned up once. The V and J genes are TRBV18 and TRBJ2-2; D unclear. Germline CDR1 is KGHSH and CDR2 is LQKENI. The V gene lost 2 bases and the J gene lost 10 bases, with 5 bases spanning the gap. The CDR3 contains 11 residues. CDR3 residues: CASSPMEELFF. The DNA for the CDR3 is TGTGCCAGCTCACCAATGGAGGAGCTGTTTTTT.

In its sample, this clonotype was seen a few times. The chain links TRBV7-6 to TRBJ1-1; possible D gene TRBD1, 5 bases. Germline CDR1 SGHVS, CDR2 FNYEAQ. Trimming took off 5 bases at V and 1 base at J, with 11 bases between the two ends. CDR3 length equals 14 residues. The CDR3 region has the DNA TGTGCCAGCAGCAGCAGGGTGGAGAACACTGAAGCTTTCTTT. It yields the protein CASSSRVENTEAFF.

This clonotype turned up a few times. The V gene is TRBV28, the J gene TRBJ2-7; 8 positions match TRBD2. The V gene's germline CDR1 is MDHEN and CDR2 SYDVKM. The trim removed 1 base at V and 2 bases at J, leaving 4 bases unmatched. The CDR3 has 15 amino acids. The CDR3 region is CASSLLQRGPYEQYF. DNA of the CDR3: TGTGCCAGCAGTTTATTACAGCGGGGGCCCTACGAGCAGTACTTC. The whole variable domain, filled in from reference TRBV28 and TRBJ2-7, reads DVKVTQSSRYLVKRTGEKVFLECVQDMDHENMFWYRQDPGLGLRLIYFSYDVKMKEKGDIPEGYSVSREKKERFSLILESASTNQTSMYLCASSLLQRGPYEQYFGPGTRLTVT.